This TCR beta chain was profiled in a study of blood T cells in healthy people across ages. Sample-barcoded 5' priming and a J-beta primer mix drove a second PCR of roughly 7 to 11 cycles. A template-switch adaptor that had 12 random nucleotides put a tag on each cDNA molecule. Via MiXCR, TCRdb re-called the 5' RACE reads, giving one row per CDR3 protein. Of approximately 760,000 distinct CDR3 sequences listed, more than 20% are singletons. About 9.9 milliliters of peripheral blood were drawn from each donor. Trimming pared 4 bases from V and 6 bases from J, leaving 7 bases between. The CDR3 loop spans 12 amino acids. Germline V CDR1 and CDR2: DFQATT, SNEGSKA (reference sequence). These records were also assigned to another study, of T cells of mothers and their children. That work adds: About six children, together with their three healthy Caucasian mothers, made up the donors. The study found slightly higher but non-significant overlap in related versus unrelated mother-child pairs.

Source material: blood. This sequence was found in a boy younger than 18 in good health. The chain combines TRBV20-1 with TRBJ2-6, with no clear D. The CDR3 region has the DNA TGCAGTGCTAAGGTCACGGCCAACGTCCTGACTTTC. Amino acid sequence: CSAKVTANVLTF.